Listed below are T cell receptor beta chains from one sample, sequenced in a study of T cells expressing NK-cell markers. After re-calling the 5' RACE reads, TCRdb lists one entry per CDR3 protein, DNA absent. This table holds more than 400,000 distinct CDR3 sequences. Sequenced input: blood T cells: a sorted CD56 or NKG2C T cell subset, CD4+ or CD8+ T cells, or bulk PBMC T cells (not recorded which). These receptors originate from a woman between 18 and 75 years old in good health. CDR3s include the opening cysteine and the closing phenylalanine or tryptophan.

J gene: TRBJ2-3
V gene: TRBV5-6
CDR3 protein: CASSSDRGASTDTQYF

J gene: TRBJ2-7
V gene: TRBV3-1
CDR3 protein: CASSQAVYRGYEQYF

J gene: TRBJ2-1
V gene: TRBV28
CDR3 protein: CAIPGTTYNEQFF

J gene: TRBJ2-4
V gene: TRBV25-1
CDR3 protein: CASSGPSGSWRGQYF

J gene: TRBJ2-5
V gene: TRBV20-1
CDR3 protein: CSAPMGFDQETQYF

J gene: TRBJ2-1
V gene: TRBV7-3
CDR3 protein: CASSLSTGTVTNEQFF

J gene: TRBJ1-1
V gene: TRBV6-5
CDR3 protein: CASSYEGGSGYTEAFF

J gene: TRBJ2-1
V gene: TRBV14
CDR3 protein: CASSPQADPYNEQFF

J gene: TRBJ2-6
V gene: TRBV6-5
CDR3 protein: CASSYSRAGSGANVLTF

J gene: TRBJ1-1
V gene: TRBV20-1
CDR3 protein: CSARRQDTEAFF

J gene: TRBJ1-4
V gene: TRBV20-1
CDR3 protein: CSATRDSLKLFF

J gene: TRBJ2-3
V gene: TRBV19
CDR3 protein: CASRRTGTSPTDTQYF

J gene: TRBJ2-2
V gene: TRBV28
CDR3 protein: CASVIGGGELFF

J gene: TRBJ2-1
V gene: TRBV20-1
CDR3 protein: CSARARRGTSGPNEQFF

J gene: TRBJ1-1
V gene: TRBV5-1
CDR3 protein: CASVQEGSTEAFF

J gene: TRBJ2-5
V gene: TRBV5-1
CDR3 protein: CASSRTGIWGQETQYF

J gene: TRBJ1-5
V gene: TRBV28
CDR3 protein: CASTNSQGVDQPQHF

J gene: TRBJ2-5
V gene: TRBV10-3
CDR3 protein: CAISVLLAGGQETQYF

J gene: TRBJ1-1
V gene: TRBV5-1
CDR3 protein: CASSLDGGVGTEAFF

J gene: TRBJ2-1
V gene: TRBV6-5
CDR3 protein: CASSYQGDSYNEQFF

J gene: TRBJ1-1
V gene: TRBV29-1
CDR3 protein: CSVAKTNTEAFF

J gene: TRBJ2-7
V gene: TRBV10-3
CDR3 protein: CAISEEDRGSYEQYF

J gene: TRBJ2-7
V gene: TRBV6-5
CDR3 protein: CASSYSETGGSYEQYF

J gene: TRBJ2-3
V gene: TRBV18
CDR3 protein: CASSLRDRSTDTQYF

J gene: TRBJ2-5
V gene: TRBV6-1
CDR3 protein: CASRVLSGETQYF

J gene: TRBJ2-1
V gene: TRBV27
CDR3 protein: CASRHRSGQSSYNEQFF

J gene: TRBJ2-3
V gene: TRBV6-1
CDR3 protein: CASRVADTDTQYF

J gene: TRBJ2-3
V gene: TRBV11-3
CDR3 protein: CASSLYLTDTQYF

J gene: TRBJ2-1
V gene: TRBV20-1
CDR3 protein: CSADGTSGRAWDYNEQFF

J gene: TRBJ2-3
V gene: TRBV6-5
CDR3 protein: CASSYSAVSSTDTQYF

J gene: TRBJ2-5
V gene: TRBV7-9
CDR3 protein: CASSRGALKGETQYF

J gene: TRBJ1-5
V gene: TRBV12-3/TRBV12-4
CDR3 protein: CASRTGQGNQKPQHF

J gene: TRBJ2-1
V gene: TRBV29-1
CDR3 protein: CSVGPGSIGDEQFF

J gene: TRBJ2-5
V gene: TRBV15
CDR3 protein: CATSTSTSYETQYF

J gene: TRBJ1-5
V gene: TRBV6-1
CDR3 protein: CASSEALLGGRQPQHF

J gene: TRBJ2-7
V gene: TRBV5-6
CDR3 protein: CASSQIAGNYEQYF

J gene: TRBJ2-7
V gene: TRBV27
CDR3 protein: CASSLLAVSSYEQYF

J gene: TRBJ1-4
V gene: TRBV5-1
CDR3 protein: CASSWRGTDNEKLFF

J gene: TRBJ2-5
V gene: TRBV20-1
CDR3 protein: CSARGGSLGGTQYF

J gene: TRBJ1-4
V gene: TRBV3-1
CDR3 protein: CASSQMVGDEKLFF

J gene: TRBJ2-5
V gene: TRBV28
CDR3 protein: CASSPRVIQETQYF

J gene: TRBJ2-7
V gene: TRBV7-8
CDR3 protein: CASSFGPPGSSYEQYF

J gene: TRBJ1-2
V gene: TRBV12-3/TRBV12-4
CDR3 protein: CASGPTGKYYGYTF

J gene: TRBJ1-1
V gene: TRBV7-9
CDR3 protein: CASSLTGGLNTEAFF

J gene: TRBJ2-3
V gene: TRBV27
CDR3 protein: CASREGHTDTQYF

J gene: TRBJ1-4
V gene: TRBV30
CDR3 protein: CAWSWGRNEKLFF

J gene: TRBJ1-2
V gene: TRBV18
CDR3 protein: CASSPGTEYGYTF

J gene: TRBJ2-1
V gene: TRBV4-2
CDR3 protein: CASSPDPTDGRGRGSYNEQFF

J gene: TRBJ2-1
V gene: TRBV24-1
CDR3 protein: CATSEASGRINEQFF

J gene: TRBJ1-5
V gene: TRBV29-1
CDR3 protein: CSAATDRGDNQPQHF